These 28 T cell receptor beta chains share one sample of origin, sequenced in a study of beta chain features in type 1 diabetes listed by TCRdb under 2018. Their specific antigens are unknown. General study outcomes and caveats: Type 1 diabetes patients showed a moderate but significant shortening of TCRB CDR3 length in all four CD4+ subsets.

Libraries were made using the immunoSEQ multiplex PCR assay. All of the isolated RNA was reverse transcribed with the High Capacity cDNA Reverse Transcription Kit, so expressed TCRB transcripts were sequenced. Not all clones reach the TCRdb copy of this immuneACCESS table, which keeps in-frame sequences only. Checked studies attribute under half of the gap to unresolved V genes and leave the rest unexplained. Across this sample there are 200,000 to 300,000 clones, with approximately 10% seen only once. About 0.018% of the sample comes from the top ten. Input material: naive CD4+ T cells from blood. The cell subset or site label for this specimen denotes: true naive CD4+ T cells. These receptors were collected from a man under 40 with type 1 diabetes.

This chain uses TRBV29-1 with TRBJ2-7, with D perhaps TRBD1 (6 bases). The CDR3 spans 13 residues. Germline-derived CDR1 and CDR2 are SQVTM and ANQGSEA. Trimming shortened V by 1 base and J by 2 bases, and 9 bases separated the two germline ends. CDR3 protein: CSVEGQEPYEQYF. CDR3 DNA sequence: TGCAGCGTTGAAGGACAGGAGCCCTACGAGCAGTACTTC.

This clone was recorded a few times. The CDR3 is CASSISVSSNQPQHF. The CDR3 DNA reads as TGTGCCAGCAGCATCAGTGTTTCAAGCAATCAGCCCCAGCATTTT. The chain is built from TRBV7-2 and TRBJ1-5; D remains ambiguous. The V end was cut by 5 bases, the J end by 1 base, with 12 bases between. This CDR3 is built from 15 residues. CDR1 is SGHTA and CDR2 is FQGNSA in the germline V gene.

The rearrangement joins TRBV4-1 to TRBJ2-5, with a tentative D call TRBD2 (6 bases). Per the germline V gene, CDR1 is MGHRA and CDR2 is YSYEKL. This CDR3 is 14 amino acids long. V lost 1 base to trimming and J lost 5 bases, with 11 bases between them. The CDR3 here is CASSQVGGTETQYF. DNA of the CDR3: TGCGCCAGCAGCCAAGTTGGAGGGACTGAGACCCAGTACTTC.

This rearrangement joins TRBV6-6 to TRBJ2-7; 7 nucleotides match TRBD2. Germline CDR1 is MNHNY and CDR2 is SVGAGI (reference sequence). V lost 1 base, J lost 4 bases, and 7 bases stayed unmatched. The CDR3 totals 15 residues. CDR3 region: CASSYYRGGVYEQYF. The DNA for the CDR3 is TGTGCCAGCAGTTACTATCGCGGGGGTGTTTACGAGCAGTACTTC.

A few counts support this clone. The chain has TRBV5-1 and TRBJ2-7, with TRBD1 matching 9 bases. Per the germline V gene, CDR1 is SGHRS and CDR2 is YFSETQ. This CDR3 comprises 15 residues. The V segment lost 0 bases and the J segment 6 bases; nucleotides outside the gene matches: 7. In nucleotides, the CDR3 is TGCGCCAGCAGCTTGGGGGACAGGGTCGGTGGCGAGCAGTACTTC. It translates to CASSLGDRVGGEQYF.

The sample holds a few counts of this clone. The CDR3 sequence is CSVGNTMNYGYTF. CDR3 nucleotide sequence: TGCAGCGTTGGTAACACGATGAACTATGGCTACACCTTC. V gene TRBV29-1 combines with J gene TRBJ1-2, with D hard to call. Germline loops: CDR1 SQVTM, CDR2 ANQGSEA. V was cut by 4 bases and J by 2 bases, with 11 bases left in between. This CDR3 has 13 amino acids.

This clone was seen a handful of times. The J gene is TRBJ2-2, the V gene TRBV9; D is undetermined. V was trimmed by 2 bases and J by 2 bases, leaving 4 bases between them. Germline V gene data show CDR1 as SGDLS and CDR2 as YYNGEE. The CDR3 has 13 residues. The DNA for the CDR3 is TGTGCCAGCAGCGTGTATAACACCGGGGAGCTGTTTTTT. Its protein is CASSVYNTGELFF.

The chain employs TRBV10-3 and TRBJ2-3, with 9 bases fitting TRBD1. Trimming took 11 bases from V and 4 from J; bases not matched to a gene: 4. The V gene's germline CDR1 is ENHRY and CDR2 SYGVKD. This CDR3 is 12 amino acids long. The CDR3 bases are TGTGCCGTCACAGGGGGCGCAGATACGCAGTATTTT. This codes for CAVTGGADTQYF.

This clone was observed a few times. This chain uses TRBV6-5 with TRBJ1-2; 9 nucleotides align to TRBD1. The J segment lost 7 bases and the V segment lost 2 bases, leaving 5 bases of the junction unmatched. CDR1 is MNHEY, CDR2 SVGAGI, per germline. The CDR3 runs to 14 residues. The CDR3 spells CASSYGQGIGGYTF. The CDR3 nucleotides are TGTGCCAGCAGTTACGGACAGGGGATAGGTGGCTACACCTTC.

This clone has a handful of counts. The chain has TRBV7-2 and TRBJ2-7; 7 positions agree with TRBD2. The length of the CDR3 is 15 residues. With V trimmed by 6 bases and J by 0 bases, 8 bases remained unmatched. CDR1 and CDR2 from the germline V gene are SGHTA and FQGNSA. The CDR3 sequence: CASRYGAGISYEQYF. The CDR3 DNA reads as TGTGCCAGCAGGTATGGAGCGGGGATCTCCTACGAGCAGTACTTC.

This clone was seen more than once but under ten times. This chain joins TRBV29-1 and TRBJ2-5, with D possibly being TRBD2 (5 bases). CDR3 length: 13 residues. In germline, CDR1 is SQVTM, CDR2 ANQGSEA. Deletions cut 6 bases from V and 3 bases from J, with 14 bases between. CDR3 sequence (DNA): TGCAGCGTGACTCAGACTACCAAAGAGACCCAGTACTTC. Amino acid sequence: CSVTQTTKETQYF.

The chain couples TRBV30 to TRBJ2-5; D possibly corresponds to TRBD2 (6 bases). The ends were cut back, 2 bases at V and 5 bases at J, with 21 bases in the middle. CDR3 size: 16 residues. In germline, CDR1 is GTSNPN, CDR2 SVGIG (reference sequence). CDR3 region: CAWSPGGRGGQETQYF. The DNA for the CDR3 is TGTGCCTGGAGTCCCGGAGGTCGGGGAGGTCAGGAGACCCAGTACTTC.

The J gene is TRBJ2-3, the V gene TRBV7-9; TRBD2 matches 9 bases. CDR1 and CDR2 (germline): SEHNR, FQNEAQ (reference sequence). The CDR3 is 15 amino acids. Trimming took 4 bases from V and 2 from J; bases not matched to a gene: 4. CDR3 amino acids: CASSSTSGLTDTQYF. The CDR3 nucleotides read TGTGCCAGCAGCTCGACTAGCGGCCTCACAGATACGCAGTATTTT.

The chain recombines TRBV7-3 with TRBJ2-7; 7 positions match TRBD2. The ends lost 6 bases at V and 4 bases at J; junction bases unmatched: 3. The germline V gene has CDR1 SGHTA and CDR2 FQGTGA. The length of the CDR3 is 12 residues. The chain's CDR3 is CASRRGRYEQYF. The CDR3 bases are TGTGCCAGCAGGCGGGGGAGGTACGAGCAGTACTTC. The full variable domain, rest sourced from reference TRBV7-3 and TRBJ2-7, is GAGVSQTPSNKVTEKGKYVELRCDPISGHTALYWYRQSLGQGPEFLIYFQGTGAADDSGLPNDRFFAVRPEGSVSTLKIQRTERGDSAVYLCASRRGRYEQYFGPGTRLTVT.

This clone was recorded a few times. The chain links TRBV5-1 to TRBJ1-6; D remains ambiguous. This CDR3 region has 14 residues. With 2 bases removed from V and 2 bases from J, the gap between germline ends came to 5 bases. Germline V gene data show CDR1 as SGHRS and CDR2 as YFSETQ. The CDR3 protein is CASSFSTYNSPLHF. The CDR3 nucleotides read TGCGCCAGCAGCTTTTCAACCTATAATTCACCCCTCCACTTT.

This clone was counted a few times. The chain links TRBV7-6 to TRBJ2-7, with TRBD1 identical over 7 bases. Germline CDR1 SGHVS, CDR2 FNYEAQ. The junction had 10 bases not matched to a gene; V was cut back by 8 bases and J by 6 bases. The CDR3 totals 13 residues. In DNA, the CDR3 is TGTGCCAGCTCCAGACAGGGTGTGGGCGAGCAGTACTTC. Amino acid sequence: CASSRQGVGEQYF. The full variable domain, with the rest looked up from reference TRBV7-6 and TRBJ2-7, is GAGVSQSPRYKVTKRGQDVALRCDPISGHVSLYWYRQALGQGPEFLTYFNYEAQQDKSGLPNDRFSAERPEGSISTLTIQRTEQRDSAMYRCASSRQGVGEQYFGPGTRLTVT.

This clone was counted only a few times. This chain connects TRBV18 to TRBJ1-1; possibly TRBD1 for D (5 bases). CDR1 KGHSH and CDR2 LQKENI come from the germline V gene. Trimming removed 2 bases from V and 2 bases from J, with 12 bases in between. The CDR3 is 15 amino acids. The CDR3 coding sequence is TGTGCCAGCTCACCAGCCAGGGTTAGCAACACTGAAGCTTTCTTT. Its protein product is CASSPARVSNTEAFF.

J is TRBJ1-1 and V is TRBV7-8; D may be TRBD1 (5 bases). Germline CDR1 reads SGHVS; CDR2 reads FQNEAQ. Trimming cost V 2 bases and J 0 bases, with 13 bases left between them. This CDR3 has 16 amino acids. The CDR3 spells CASSLLGGKMNTEAFF. CDR3 bases: TGTGCCAGCAGCTTACTCGGGGGAAAAATGAACACTGAAGCTTTCTTT.

The chain employs TRBV7-2 and TRBJ1-2; perhaps TRBD1 as D (6 bases). Trimming stripped 2 bases from V and 7 bases from J, with 11 bases between. The CDR3 extends over 13 amino acids. CDR1 and CDR2 (germline): SGHTA, FQGNSA. In nucleotides, the CDR3 is TGTGCCAGCAGCTTAAAACAGGGTAGTGGCTACACCTTC. Translating gives CASSLKQGSGYTF. Filled out from reference TRBV7-2 and TRBJ1-2, the complete variable domain reads GAGVSQSPSNKVTEKGKDVELRCDPISGHTALYWYRQSLGQGLEFLIYFQGNSAPDKSGLPSDRFSAERTGGSVSTLTIQRTQQEDSAVYLCASSLKQGSGYTFGSGTRLTVV.

V and J are TRBV5-4 and TRBJ1-3; D is unclear. Trimming left V 4 bases short and J 0 bases short, with 8 bases between. Germline assignment: CDR1 SGHNT and CDR2 YYREEE (reference sequence). There are 14 residues in the CDR3. For the CDR3, the DNA is TGTGCCAGCAGCGACCCGGGCTCTGGAAACACCATATATTTT. This sequence encodes CASSDPGSGNTIYF.

V is TRBV4-2 and J is TRBJ1-5, with no clear D. Germline CDR1 LGHNA, CDR2 YNFKEQ. Trimming left V 2 bases short and J 3 bases short, with 5 bases between. The CDR3 runs to 13 residues. In DNA form, the CDR3 reads TGTGCCAGCAGCCAACGGGACAATCAGCCCCAGCATTTT. It yields the protein CASSQRDNQPQHF.

This clone was observed a handful of times. The chain links TRBV27 to TRBJ2-7; TRBD2 matches at 13 bases. After removal of 5 bases from V and 0 bases from J, the junction contained 7 bases not matched to a gene. The germline gives CDR1 MNHEY, CDR2 SMNVEV (reference sequence). The CDR3 contains 17 residues. The CDR3 DNA sequence: TGTGCCAGCAGTCTTCGGACTAGCGGGGGAGCCTCCTACGAGCAGTACTTC. Translated, it gives CASSLRTSGGASYEQYF.

The V call is TRBV10-3, the J call TRBJ2-1; 7 bases align to TRBD1. Germline V CDR1 and CDR2: ENHRY, SYGVKD. This CDR3 region has 15 residues. The trim removed 7 bases at V and 1 base at J, leaving 7 bases unmatched. The CDR3: CAITTWTGSYNEQFF. CDR3 in DNA: TGTGCCATCACAACCTGGACAGGTTCCTACAATGAGCAGTTCTTC.

The J gene is TRBJ2-1, the V gene TRBV4-1; a weak D match, TRBD2 (7 bases). V lost 0 bases, J lost 5 bases, and 23 bases lay in between. The CDR3 has 19 amino acids. CDR1 is MGHRA and CDR2 is YSYEKL in the germline V gene. The CDR3 sequence is CASSQDRVIWAGAHNEQFF. CDR3 nucleotide sequence: TGCGCCAGCAGCCAAGATCGAGTGATTTGGGCGGGGGCCCACAATGAGCAGTTCTTC.

This chain connects TRBV30 to TRBJ1-4; D perhaps matches TRBD1 (5 bases). The CDR3 totals 13 residues. Trimming shortened V by 0 bases and J by 8 bases, and 10 bases separated the two germline ends. The germline CDR1 and CDR2 sequences are GTSNPN and SVGIG (reference sequence). CDR3 residues: CAWSVWGVEKLFF. DNA for the CDR3: TGTGCCTGGAGTGTTTGGGGGGTCGAAAAACTGTTTTTT.

This chain connects TRBV5-1 to TRBJ2-1; 7 bases are a match to TRBD1. Germline V gene sequence: CDR1 SGHRS, CDR2 YFSETQ. With 2 bases clipped from V and 5 bases from J, the junction kept 4 bases outside the gene matches. The CDR3 has 14 residues. The CDR3 nucleotides read TGCGCCAGCAGCTTACCTCAGGGGGACAATGAGCAGTTCTTC. This sequence encodes CASSLPQGDNEQFF.

In this sample, this clone turned up a few times. The CDR3 here is CASSSHGYGYTF. CDR3 coding DNA: TGTGCCAGCAGTAGCCACGGCTATGGCTACACCTTC. The chain combines TRBV28 with TRBJ1-2; D gene ambiguous. V lost 5 bases and J 4 bases, leaving 8 bases between the germline ends. Germline lookup yields CDR1 MDHEN and CDR2 SYDVKM. The CDR3 contains 12 residues.

This clone has more than one count but fewer than ten. The chain combines TRBV27 with TRBJ2-1; D remains unclear. The germline CDR1 and CDR2 sequences are MNHEY and SMNVEV (reference sequence). CDR3 length: 16 residues. V was pared by 6 bases and J by 0 bases, with 15 bases between. The CDR3 DNA reads as TGTGCCAGCAGCGGTTGGTCCCGAAGCTCCTACAATGAGCAGTTCTTC. Encoded protein: CASSGWSRSSYNEQFF.